The present T cell receptor (beta chain) was sequenced within a study of T-cell reconstitution after alpha-beta-depleted transplantation in children. Unique molecular identifiers were used in preparing the TCRbeta library. TCRdb re-derived calls from the PCR reads in MiXCR, one entry per CDR3 protein. Here the sample spans around 300,000 distinct CDR3 sequences, more than 20% being singletons. The CDR3 is 15 residues long. CDR1 and CDR2 (germline): KGHSH, LQKENI. V lost 3 bases and J lost 1, with 12 bases in between. The chain has TRBV18 and TRBJ1-1, with D maybe TRBD1 (5 bases). The receptor's source is a male patient between 5 and 17 years old who had a stem cell transplant for acute lymphoblastic leukemia, so the T cells may come from the graft donor. The sequencing used PBMCs, mostly from graft donor cells, collected 180 days after TCRalphabeta/CD19-depleted stem cell transplant. CDR3 sequence (DNA): TGTGCCAGCTCACCGCGTGCCGGGGGGAACACTGAAGCTTTCTTT. Residues: CASSPRAGGNTEAFF.